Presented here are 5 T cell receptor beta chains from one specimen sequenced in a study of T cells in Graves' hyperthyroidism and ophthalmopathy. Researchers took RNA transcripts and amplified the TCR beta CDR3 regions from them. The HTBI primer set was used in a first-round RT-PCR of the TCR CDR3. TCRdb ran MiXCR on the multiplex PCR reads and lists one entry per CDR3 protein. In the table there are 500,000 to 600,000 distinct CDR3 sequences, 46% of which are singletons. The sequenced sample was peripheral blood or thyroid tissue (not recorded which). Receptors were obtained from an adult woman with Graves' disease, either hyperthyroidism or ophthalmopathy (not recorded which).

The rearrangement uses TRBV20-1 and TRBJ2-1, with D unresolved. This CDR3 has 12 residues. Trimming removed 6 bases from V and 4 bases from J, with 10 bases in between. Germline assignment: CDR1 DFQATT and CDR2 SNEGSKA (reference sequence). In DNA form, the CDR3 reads TGCAGTGCCCCCACTCGGTACAATGAGCAGTTCTTC. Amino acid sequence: CSAPTRYNEQFF.

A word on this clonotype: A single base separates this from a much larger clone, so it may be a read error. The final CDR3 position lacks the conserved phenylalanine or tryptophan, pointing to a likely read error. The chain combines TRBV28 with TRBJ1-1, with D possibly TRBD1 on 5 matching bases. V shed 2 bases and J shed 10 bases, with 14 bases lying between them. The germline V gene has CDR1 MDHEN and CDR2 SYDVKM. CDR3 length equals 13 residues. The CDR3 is CASSLPRGGVAFL. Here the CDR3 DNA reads TGTGCCAGCAGTTTACCCCGGGGGGGAGTAGCTTTCCTT.

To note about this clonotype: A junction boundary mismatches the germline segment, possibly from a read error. CDR3 in amino acids: CSAPKGPSPSPPHF. CDR3 in DNA: TGCAGTGCCCCAAAAGGGCCAAGCCCTTCACCCCCCCACTTT. The V call is TRBV20-1, the J call TRBJ1-6, with unresolved D. CDR1 is DFQATT, CDR2 SNEGSKA, per germline (reference sequence). This CDR3 is 14 amino acids long.

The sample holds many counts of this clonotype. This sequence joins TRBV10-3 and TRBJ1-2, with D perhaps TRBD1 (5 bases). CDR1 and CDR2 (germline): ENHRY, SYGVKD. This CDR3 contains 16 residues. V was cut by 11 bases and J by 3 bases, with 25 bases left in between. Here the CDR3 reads CASHAGVEGAYYGYTF. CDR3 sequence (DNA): TGTGCCTCCCACGCTGGAGTGGAAGGGGCGTACTATGGCTACACCTTC.

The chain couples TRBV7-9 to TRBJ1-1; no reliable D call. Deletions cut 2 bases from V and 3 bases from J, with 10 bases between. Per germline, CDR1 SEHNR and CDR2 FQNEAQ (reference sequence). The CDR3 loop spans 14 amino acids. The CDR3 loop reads CASSLTGVYTEAFF. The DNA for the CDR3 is TGTGCCAGCAGCTTAACTGGGGTTTACACTGAAGCTTTCTTT.